This T cell receptor beta chain is drawn from a study of T cell repertoires in cytomegalovirus infection. For the study at large: Signatures in public TCR beta sequences pointed to both CMV infection and matching HLA type. Study-wide points: Pooled public TCR beta family frequency picked out CMV carriers with the relevant HLA.

TCRdb re-called the reads with MiXCR, one entry per CDR3 protein. The sample has fewer than 60,000 distinct CDR3 sequences, less than 20% seen once. The V end lost 1 base, the J end lost 4 bases, and 11 bases lay between the germline ends. Germline CDR1 SGHVS, CDR2 FQNEAQ. This CDR3 has 15 amino acids. Turning to this clonotype: The target antigen is unknown.

This sequence was found in a human donor in good health (CMV status not recorded). Some clones in this sample may be carry-over from other donors' samples. The J gene is TRBJ1-5, the V gene TRBV7-8; no clear D gene. The source material was CD8+ T cells from cultured PBMCs, sampled from culture after CMV antigen stimulation. This chain's CDR3 is CASSLGPDSNQPQHF. The CDR3 bases are TGTGCCAGCAGCTTAGGTCCGGATTCTAATCAGCCCCAGCATTTT.